The 26 T cell receptor beta chains reported below all come from one sample, sequenced in a study of T-cell reconstitution after alpha-beta-depleted transplantation in children listed by TCRdb under 2016. Library generation was performed with PCR. Sequencing instrument: Illumina HiSeq 2500. TCR library preparation used molecular barcoding, with unique molecular identifiers applied to normalize quantification of the TCRbeta repertoire. The raw public reads went through TCRdb reprocessing: fastp at Q25, MiXCR clone calling, in-frame beta chains kept. Duplicate CDR3 protein sequences are folded into a single record with the most common DNA and genes. The sample profile shows approximately 18,000 distinct CDR3 sequences; around 5% of them were found once. The ten largest clones represent 6.9% of the sample. The treatment or condition label, as the study defines it: allogeneic hematopoietic cell transplantation with graft depleted of TCRalphabeta T cells and CD19 B cells.

The input for sequencing was PBMCs, taken before TCRalphabeta/CD19-depleted stem cell transplant. Receptor source: a boy between 5 and 17 years old with acute lymphoblastic leukemia, due to receive a stem cell transplant.

This clonotype is labeled as medium-sized. The chain combines TRBV10-3 with TRBJ2-1, with D perhaps TRBD1 (6 bases). CDR3 length equals 13 residues. Between the trimmed V and J ends, which lost 5 bases and 3 bases, there was a span of 8 bases. Germline lookup yields CDR1 ENHRY and CDR2 SYGVKD. The CDR3 protein is CAISLQGYNEQFF. CDR3 bases: TGTGCCATCAGTTTACAGGGCTACAATGAGCAGTTCTTC.

This clonotype was observed many times. The genes are TRBV7-9 and TRBJ2-1; D is perhaps TRBD2 (5 bases). Trimming cost V 5 bases and J 2 bases, with 19 bases left between them. CDR3 length: 17 residues. Per germline, CDR1 SEHNR and CDR2 FQNEAQ (reference sequence). The CDR3 loop is CASSLTLGRSAYNEQFF. CDR3 nucleotides: TGTGCCAGCAGCCTAACACTCGGCCGTAGCGCCTACAATGAGCAGTTCTTC.

This clonotype was found many times. This rearrangement joins TRBV7-2 to TRBJ1-1, with 8 bases that match TRBD1. The CDR3 totals 15 residues. V was pared by 5 bases and J by 9 bases, with 14 bases of the junction left unmatched. Germline V CDR1 and CDR2: SGHTA, FQGNSA. The CDR3, as DNA: TGTGCCAGCAGCCTCATCTCCACTGGACAGGGCCAAGCTTTCTTT. Protein sequence: CASSLISTGQGQAFF.

The sample holds many counts of this clonotype. This sequence joins TRBV7-9 and TRBJ2-7; TRBD2 matches 7 bases. Germline trimming cut 2 bases from V and 6 bases from J; bases unmatched to any gene: 7. Germline assignment: CDR1 SEHNR and CDR2 FQNEAQ (reference sequence). This CDR3 comprises 14 residues. CDR3 protein: CASSLSGEGREQYF. The CDR3 DNA reads as TGTGCCAGCAGCTTAAGCGGGGAGGGGCGCGAGCAGTACTTC.

This clonotype was seen repeatedly, ten times or more. The chain combines TRBV3-1 with TRBJ1-3; TRBD1 aligns across 7 bases. Germline V lookup: CDR1 LGHDT, CDR2 YNNKEL (reference sequence). With V trimmed by 1 base and J by 4 bases, 1 base remained unmatched. The CDR3 has 14 residues. As DNA, the CDR3 is TGTGCCAGCAGCCAAGGGGACAGAGGAAACACCATATATTTT. Translated, it gives CASSQGDRGNTIYF.

This clonotype has a count of ten or more. This chain links TRBV7-2 with TRBJ2-3, with TRBD2 matching 8 bases. V shed 1 base, J shed 5 bases, and the junction held 2 bases outside the gene matches. Germline CDR1 reads SGHTA; CDR2 reads FQGNSA. CDR3 size: 14 residues. CDR3 sequence: CASSLGTSLDTQYF. The CDR3 DNA reads TGTGCCAGCAGCTTAGGGACTAGCCTAGATACGCAGTATTTT.

At least ten counts were recorded for this clonotype. The CDR3 protein is CASSPEDRGGTGELFF. CDR3 DNA sequence: TGTGCCAGCAGTCCGGAGGACAGGGGAGGGACCGGGGAGCTGTTTTTT. The V call is TRBV6-6, the J call TRBJ2-2; 9 bases fit TRBD1. Trimming cost V 5 bases and J 5 bases; bases outside gene matches: 9. Germline V gene sequence: CDR1 MNHNY, CDR2 SVGAGI (reference sequence). CDR3 size: 16 residues.

In its sample, this clonotype was seen many times. The chain combines TRBV6-2 or TRBV6-3 with TRBJ1-2; 7 bases fit TRBD1. The CDR3 runs 12 residues. CDR1 and CDR2 (germline): MNHEY, SVGEGT. V lost 6 bases to trimming and J lost 4 bases; unmatched junction nucleotides: 2. The CDR3, as DNA: TGTGCCAGCAGGGGACAGTTCTATGGCTACACCTTC. Protein product: CASRGQFYGYTF.

This clonotype was observed at least ten times. The genes are TRBV11-2 and TRBJ2-5, with 7 bases aligning to TRBD2. The trim removed 3 bases at V and 3 bases at J, leaving 4 bases unmatched. This CDR3 spans 14 amino acids. The germline CDR1 and CDR2 sequences are SGHAT and FQNNGV. The CDR3 DNA reads TGTGCCAGCAGCTTTAGCGGGTCCAAAGAGACCCAGTACTTC. Amino acids: CASSFSGSKETQYF.

This clonotype was detected ten times or more. The J gene is TRBJ2-3, the V gene TRBV4-1; D remains unclear. The CDR3 is 15 amino acids. Germline V gene sequence: CDR1 MGHRA, CDR2 YSYEKL. Trimming took 0 bases from V and 4 from J, leaving 11 bases between them. Here the CDR3 DNA reads TGCGCCAGCAGCCAAGATCGTGTGGCCCCAGATACGCAGTATTTT. It yields the protein CASSQDRVAPDTQYF.

This clonotype counts as medium-sized. This chain joins TRBV7-2 and TRBJ2-1; the D call may be TRBD1 or TRBD2 (5 bases each). The CDR3 is made up of 16 amino acids. Trimming took 4 bases from V and 6 from J, leaving 19 bases between them. Germline V gene sequence: CDR1 SGHTA, CDR2 FQGNSA. Here the CDR3 reads CASSSDRDRGGNEQFF. CDR3 in DNA: TGTGCCAGCAGCTCAGACCGGGACCGAGGAGGCAATGAGCAGTTCTTC.

The rearrangement uses TRBV28 and TRBJ2-2, with D perhaps being TRBD1 or TRBD2 (5 bases each). This CDR3 has 15 residues. Per the germline V gene, CDR1 is MDHEN and CDR2 is SYDVKM. Between the trimmed V and J ends, which lost 6 bases and 8 bases, there was a span of 19 bases. Here the CDR3 DNA reads TGTGCCAGCAGCTCCTACCGGGGCGTCTTAGGGGAGCTGTTTTTT. Amino acids: CASSSYRGVLGELFF.

This clonotype ranks as medium-sized. V is TRBV7-2 and J is TRBJ1-6; D unresolved. Germline V gene lookup returns CDR1 SGHTA and CDR2 FQGNSA. The V end lost 2 bases, the J end lost 2 bases, and 7 bases lay between the germline ends. CDR3 length: 15 amino acids. The CDR3 here is CASSLNSPYNSPLHF. For the CDR3, the DNA is TGTGCCAGCAGCTTAAACTCCCCCTATAATTCACCCCTCCACTTT.

This clonotype was picked up many times. The chain combines TRBV7-2 with TRBJ2-5; 9 bases line up with TRBD2. The CDR3 is 15 amino acids. Trimming at V came to 5 bases and at J to 5 bases, leaving 9 bases not matched to a gene. The germline CDR1 and CDR2 sequences are SGHTA and FQGNSA. The DNA for the CDR3 is TGTGCCAGCAGCGTCCCGGGACTAGCCGGCGAGACCCAGTACTTC. This encodes CASSVPGLAGETQYF.

The table lists this clonotype with many counts. J is TRBJ2-3 and V is TRBV6-2 or TRBV6-3; 7 positions match TRBD1. CDR3 length equals 18 residues. Germline V gene lookup returns CDR1 MNHEY and CDR2 SVGEGT. Trimming at V came to 0 bases and at J to 0 bases, leaving 9 bases not matched to a gene. The CDR3 sequence: CASSYSIRGRGSTDTQYF. CDR3 in DNA: TGTGCCAGCAGTTACTCGATAAGGGGGCGCGGGAGCACAGATACGCAGTATTTT.

This clonotype has ten or more counts. The chain carries TRBV10-2 and TRBJ1-5, with a weak D call TRBD1 (6 bases). V lost 6 bases to trimming and J lost 0 bases, with 12 bases between them. Germline-derived CDR1 and CDR2 are WSHSY and SAAADI. The CDR3 sequence is 15 residues long. The CDR3 nucleotides read TGCGCCAGCAGGCTAGGGGGGGATAGCAATCAGCCCCAGCATTTT. It specifies CASRLGGDSNQPQHF.

This clonotype showed up many times. V usage is TRBV9 and J usage is TRBJ2-7; no clear D gene. Trimming removed 3 bases from V and 6 bases from J, with 13 bases in between. The germline gives CDR1 SGDLS, CDR2 YYNGEE. The length of the CDR3 is 13 residues. CDR3: CASSAEQAGEQYF. CDR3 nucleotides: TGTGCCAGCAGCGCGGAGCAGGCTGGCGAGCAGTACTTC.

This clonotype was observed many times. This sequence joins TRBV18 and TRBJ1-1, with a tentative D call TRBD1 (6 bases). This CDR3 contains 13 residues. Germline CDR1 and CDR2: KGHSH and LQKENI. Trimming pared 6 bases from V and 1 base from J, leaving 9 bases between. The CDR3 loop reads CASSQGQNTEAFF. CDR3 bases: TGTGCCAGCTCGCAGGGACAGAACACTGAAGCTTTCTTT.

This clonotype occurred many times. The genes are TRBV11-2 and TRBJ1-1; 7 bases line up with TRBD1. J was trimmed by 3 bases and V by 6 bases; bases with no gene match: 10. The length of the CDR3 is 15 residues. The germline gives CDR1 SGHAT, CDR2 FQNNGV. The CDR3 region is CASSLRQGTDTEAFF. For the CDR3, the DNA is TGTGCCAGCAGTTTAAGACAGGGTACGGACACTGAAGCTTTCTTT. Looking up the rest from reference TRBV11-2 and TRBJ1-1 gives the full variable domain: EAGVAQSPRYKIIEKRQSVAFWCNPISGHATLYWYQQILGQGPKLLIQFQNNGVVDDSQLPKDRFSAERLKGVDSTLKIQPAKLEDSAVYLCASSLRQGTDTEAFFGQGTRLTVV.

In its sample, this clonotype was seen many times. The chain combines TRBV7-2 with TRBJ2-5; TRBD2 agrees at 7 bases. V shed 0 bases, J shed 1 base, and the junction held 5 bases outside the gene matches. This CDR3 region has 16 residues. The germline CDR1 and CDR2 sequences are SGHTA and FQGNSA. DNA of the CDR3: TGTGCCAGCAGCTTAGCTGTAAGCGGGACCCAAGAGACCCAGTACTTC. This encodes CASSLAVSGTQETQYF.

In its sample, this clonotype was seen many times. The rearrangement uses TRBV19 and TRBJ2-7; either TRBD1 or TRBD2 may supply D (5 bases each). Germline V gene data show CDR1 as LNHDA and CDR2 as SQIVND (reference sequence). The length of the CDR3 is 14 residues. V was cut by 6 bases and J by 3 bases, with 15 bases left in between. The CDR3 nucleotides read TGTGCCAGTAGCCGAGGGGAACTTTTCTACGAGCAGTACTTC. It codes for CASSRGELFYEQYF.

This clonotype was detected ten times or more. This chain joins TRBV19 and TRBJ1-3, with 7 bases lining up with TRBD1. The CDR3 runs to 14 residues. From germline, CDR1 is LNHDA and CDR2 SQIVND (reference sequence). J gave up 2 bases and V 7 bases, and 5 bases lay outside the gene matches. Here the CDR3 DNA reads TGTGCCAGTACCCGGGACAGAACTGGAAACACCATATATTTT. Translation: CASTRDRTGNTIYF.

This clonotype is judged medium-sized (0.01 to 0.1%). The chain couples TRBV6-6 to TRBJ1-5; a possible D gene is TRBD1 (5 bases). Between the trimmed V and J ends, which lost 7 bases and 8 bases, there was a span of 15 bases. The CDR3 covers 13 residues. Germline V gives CDR1 MNHNY, CDR2 SVGAGI (reference sequence). CDR3 DNA sequence: TGTGCCAGCATCCCACACGGGGGGGAGCCCCAGCATTTT. Translated, it gives CASIPHGGEPQHF.

By frequency in the sample, this clonotype is medium-sized. CDR3 in amino acids: CSAPARLREQYF. In DNA, the CDR3 is TGCAGTGCCCCGGCGCGCCTACGAGAGCAGTACTTC. V usage is TRBV20-1 and J usage is TRBJ2-7; D is ambiguous. Trimming took 6 bases from V and 7 from J, leaving 16 bases between them. Germline CDR1 DFQATT, CDR2 SNEGSKA (reference sequence). CDR3 size: 12 residues.

This clonotype was detected many times. The genes are TRBV7-9 and TRBJ2-7; D assignment may be TRBD1 or TRBD2 (5 bases each). CDR1 is SEHNR and CDR2 is FQNEAQ in the germline V gene (reference sequence). The V end was cut by 7 bases, the J end by 5 bases, with 12 bases between. The CDR3 runs 12 residues. CDR3 loop: CASNQGTDEQYF. The CDR3, as DNA: TGTGCCAGCAACCAAGGGACGGACGAGCAGTACTTC.

This clonotype was detected ten times or more. This chain joins TRBV12-3 or TRBV12-4 and TRBJ1-6, with D perhaps TRBD1 (5 bases). The CDR3 totals 14 residues. V dropped 6 bases and J dropped 7 bases, with 13 bases sitting between them. The CDR3 region is CASSVGGGNSPLHF. As DNA, the CDR3 is TGTGCCAGCAGCGTCGGGGGGGGAAATTCACCCCTCCACTTT.